The rows below give T cell receptor beta chains drawn from one sample of a study of T cells in Graves' hyperthyroidism and ophthalmopathy. TCRdb recomputed calls from the multiplex PCR reads with MiXCR, one row per CDR3 protein. The data contain 250,000 to 400,000 distinct CDR3 sequences, around 13% of them singletons. The sequenced sample consisted of blood. These receptors were collected from a woman between 40 and 50 years old with Graves' ophthalmopathy. Both conserved end residues are part of each CDR3. D genes are given only for firm matches. The size of a clone is reported for some rows only, either as once, few or many, or as a class for expanded clones.

>-|many|TRBJ2-1|TRBV15
CATSRLDVDEQFF
TGTGCCACCAGCAGGCTAGATGTAGATGAGCAGTTCTTC
>-|many|TRBJ1-2|TRBV3-1
CASSQGAGNGYTF
TGTGCCAGCAGCCAAGGGGCCGGGAATGGCTACACCTTC
>TRBD2|-|TRBJ2-3|TRBV20-1
CSARGVAGTSTDTQYF
TGCAGTGCTAGAGGGGTAGCGGGAACTAGCACAGATACGCAGTATTTT
>-|many|TRBJ1-1|TRBV6-1
CASSEVRVNTEAFF
TGTGCCAGCAGTGAAGTAAGGGTAAATACTGAAGCTTTCTTT
>TRBD1|-|TRBJ1-1|TRBV28
CASSFSPGTGAQRAFF
TGTGCCAGCAGTTTCTCCCCTGGGACAGGGGCTCAGAGGGCTTTCTTT
>-|few|TRBJ1-1|TRBV7-9
CASSPHRAMITDSEAFF
TGTGCCAGCAGCCCACACAGGGCTATGATCACCGACTCTGAAGCTTTCTTT
>-|few|TRBJ1-5|TRBV9
CASSADEGEPQHF
TGTGCCAGCAGCGCCGATGAGGGGGAGCCCCAGCATTTT
>-|-|TRBJ2-1|TRBV3-1
CASSQLVGLNNEQFF
TGTGCCAGCAGCCAGCTCGTAGGACTCAACAATGAGCAGTTCTTC
>TRBD1|many|TRBJ1-5|TRBV28
CASSWVDRVGSVVNQPQHF
TGTGCCAGCAGTTGGGTGGACAGGGTAGGATCAGTTGTCAATCAGCCCCAGCATTTT
>-|many|TRBJ2-2|TRBV7-2
CASSPFTASNTGELFF
TGTGCCAGCAGTCCTTTTACGGCCTCGAACACCGGGGAGCTGTTTTTT
>-|many|TRBJ2-7|TRBV5-1
CASSVGHGVSGEQYF
TGCGCCAGCAGCGTGGGACATGGGGTCTCGGGGGAGCAGTACTTC
>-|-|TRBJ2-2|TRBV5-1
CASSLFGAFDTGELFF
TGCGCCAGCAGCTTGTTTGGGGCCTTTGACACCGGGGAGCTGTTTTTT
>-|many|TRBJ2-3|TRBV7-9
CASSFGQVMGTDTQYF
TGTGCCAGCAGCTTTGGTCAGGTAATGGGGACAGATACGCAGTATTTT